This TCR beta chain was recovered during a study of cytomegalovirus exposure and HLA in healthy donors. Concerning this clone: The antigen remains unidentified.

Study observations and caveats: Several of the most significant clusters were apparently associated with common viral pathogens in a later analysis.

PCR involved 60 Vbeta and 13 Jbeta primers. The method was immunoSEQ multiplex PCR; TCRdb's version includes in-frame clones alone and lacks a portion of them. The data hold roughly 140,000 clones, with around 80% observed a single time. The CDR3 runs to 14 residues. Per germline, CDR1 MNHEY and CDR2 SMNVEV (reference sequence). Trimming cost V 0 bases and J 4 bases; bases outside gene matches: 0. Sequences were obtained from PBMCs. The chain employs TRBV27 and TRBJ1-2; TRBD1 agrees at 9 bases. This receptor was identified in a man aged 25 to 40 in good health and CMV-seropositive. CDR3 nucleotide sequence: TGTGCCAGCAGTTTATCGGACAGGGGCTATGGCTACACCTTC. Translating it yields CASSLSDRGYGYTF.